The sequence of this TCR beta chain was determined in a study of blood T cell repertoires in COVID-19. Study context: Collection of acute and convalescent COVID-19 samples took place in the United States, Italy and Spain.

This CDR3 region has 17 residues. Unmatched junction bases numbered 11, after V lost 4 bases and J lost 6 bases. CDR1 is LGHNA and CDR2 is YSLEER in the germline V gene. As handled by the study authors: Amplification from reference gene primers served as the basis for estimated nucleated cell counts. Data came from immunoSEQ multiplex PCR; TCRdb stores just in-frame clones and leaves some out. V, J and clone size derive from that table, while D and trimming were established from the DNA sequence. The repertoire has tens of thousands of clones, approximately 90% of them found once; the top ten carry roughly 6.3%.

This receptor was identified in a woman older than 75 with active COVID-19. The sequenced sample was peripheral blood. This chain uses TRBV4-3 with TRBJ2-1, with TRBD1 identical over 11 bases. CDR3 sequence reads: CASSLFPGQGAPNEQFF. The CDR3 DNA is TGCGCCAGCAGCCTTTTCCCCGGACAGGGGGCACCCAATGAGCAGTTCTTC.